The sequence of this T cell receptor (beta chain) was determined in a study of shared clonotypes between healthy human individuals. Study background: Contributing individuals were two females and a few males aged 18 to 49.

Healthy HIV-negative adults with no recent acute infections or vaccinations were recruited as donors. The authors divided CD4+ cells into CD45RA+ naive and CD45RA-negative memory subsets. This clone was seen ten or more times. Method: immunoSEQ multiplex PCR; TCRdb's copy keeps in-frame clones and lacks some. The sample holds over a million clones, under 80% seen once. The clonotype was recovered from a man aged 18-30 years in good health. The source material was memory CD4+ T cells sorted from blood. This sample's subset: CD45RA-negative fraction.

The CDR3 region has the DNA TGTGCCTGGAGTCGGGACAGGGGGCGTCTTTTGGCGGGAGGGCCTATCGAGCAGTACTTC. It specifies CAWSRDRGRLLAGGPIEQYF. The V call is TRBV30, the J call TRBJ2-7, with 12 bases lining up with TRBD1. The CDR3 covers 20 residues. The trim removed 2 bases at V and 6 bases at J, leaving 23 bases unmatched. From germline, CDR1 is GTSNPN and CDR2 SVGIG (reference sequence).